This TCR beta chain stems from a study of spatial heterogeneity in lung cancer. Sample time point: sample taken at primary tumor resection. Donors were roughly 70 untreated early-stage non-small cell lung cancer patients. V lost 2 bases to trimming and J lost 0 bases, with 9 bases between them. Germline CDR1 is SGHVS and CDR2 is FQNEAQ. This CDR3 is built from 15 residues. This clonotype was counted at least ten times. A unique molecular identifier was carried by every single TCR cDNA molecule. TCRdb fed the 5' RACE reads into MiXCR, producing one record per CDR3 protein. Among some 21,000 distinct CDR3 sequences listed, roughly 4.5% were seen once.

The sequence derives from a male donor with early-stage non-small cell lung cancer. The sequenced sample was PBMCs, obtained at surgery. The chain joins TRBV7-8 to TRBJ2-3; D is ambiguous. Here the CDR3 DNA reads TGTGCCAGCAGCTTAAGAGAAATTAGCACAGATACGCAGTATTTT. Translating gives CASSLREISTDTQYF.